This T cell receptor beta chain derives from a study of shared T cell receptors in the human thymus. This clone came up once. The data were produced by immunoSEQ multiplex PCR, yet TCRdb's version contains in-frame clones alone and is incomplete. Here the sample spans approximately 660,000 clones, more than 75% being singletons. CDR1 and CDR2 from the germline V gene are MGHDK and SYGVNS. CDR3 length: 14 residues. Losses at the gene ends were 6 bases for V and 7 bases for J; bases not matched to a gene: 6. These data were likewise used in another study, on human thymus T cells. That paper states: Having corrective surgery for congenital heart defects, healthy Finnish infants were the ones who donated. Thymus pieces cut out during corrective heart surgery were the tissue that was used. V and J gene usage appeared biased in thymic and blood repertoires. Reports from related research described highly overlapping thymic repertoires among unrelated individuals.

Material for sequencing was thymocytes. The chain recombines TRBV25-1 with TRBJ2-7; 13 nucleotides align to TRBD2. The sequence derives from a boy younger than two with a congenital heart defect. CDR3 DNA sequence: TGTGCCAGCAGCGGAACTAGCGGGAGGGGAGAGCAGTACTTC. This translates into CASSGTSGRGEQYF.